This T cell receptor (beta chain) stems from a study of identical twins. TCRdb re-called the 5' RACE reads with MiXCR, one entry per CDR3 protein. Here the sample spans just over 500,000 distinct CDR3 sequences, 20% to 25% being singletons. Trimming left V 7 bases short and J 3 bases short, with 10 bases between. CDR1 DFQATT and CDR2 SNEGSKA come from the germline V gene (reference sequence). The CDR3 totals 12 residues. The sample was also reused in another study, on T cells expressing NK-cell markers.

The receptor comes from a woman younger than 30 in good health. Sample: CD4+ T cells sorted from blood. The rearrangement links TRBV20-1 to TRBJ1-5, with D unclear. CDR3 protein: CSVGQTNQPQHF. The CDR3 DNA sequence: TGCAGTGTTGGGCAGACCAATCAGCCCCAGCATTTT.